These 21 T cell receptor beta chains were sequenced from one sample in a study of blood T cell repertoires in COVID-19. Clones were sequenced by immunoSEQ multiplex PCR, and TCRdb holds only the in-frame ones, with some missing. This sample carries about 340,000 clones, 75% to 90% of them seen once, and the ten largest clones take 7% to 7.5%. The sequenced sample was peripheral blood. These receptors all come from an older woman with COVID-19, enrolled during active disease.

V usage is TRBV5-1 and J usage is TRBJ2-7, with 9 bases identical to TRBD2. The V gene end was trimmed by 4 bases and the J gene end by 6 bases; junction bases not matched to a gene: 11. This CDR3 has 15 amino acids. CDR1 is SGHRS, CDR2 YFSETQ, per germline. The chain's CDR3 is CASSQRTSAPAEQYF. The CDR3 DNA sequence: TGCGCCAGCAGCCAGAGGACTAGCGCCCCGGCCGAGCAGTACTTC.

This sequence joins TRBV11-2 and TRBJ1-1; TRBD1 might be the D (6 bases). The CDR3 has 16 residues. CDR1 and CDR2 from the germline V gene are SGHAT and FQNNGV. Trimming removed 4 bases at V and 5 bases at J, with 20 bases between. CDR3 amino acids: CASSSFMRGGQTEAFF. The CDR3 DNA reads as TGTGCCAGCAGCTCCTTTATGAGGGGGGGCCAAACTGAAGCTTTCTTT.

With regard to this clone: Other nucleotide sequences in the sample specify the same CDR3. V usage is TRBV18 and J usage is TRBJ1-2, with 7 bases lining up with TRBD1. This CDR3 spans 13 amino acids. Germline loops: CDR1 KGHSH, CDR2 LQKENI. The trim removed 3 bases at V and 3 bases at J, leaving 1 base unmatched. The CDR3 reads CASSPGTDYGYTF. The CDR3 DNA follows: TGTGCCAGCTCACCTGGGACAGACTATGGCTACACCTTC.

CDR3 amino acids: CASSFLSTQGEAFF. Here the CDR3 DNA reads TGTGCCAGCAGCTTCCTCTCGACACAGGGGGAGGCTTTCTTT. J is TRBJ1-1 and V is TRBV7-2; 8 nucleotides match TRBD1. The length of the CDR3 is 14 residues. V was clipped by 3 bases and J by 11 bases; unmatched bases: 11. Germline CDR1 and CDR2: SGHTA and FQGNSA. Complete variable domain (other parts from reference TRBV7-2 and TRBJ1-1): GAGVSQSPSNKVTEKGKDVELRCDPISGHTALYWYRQSLGQGLEFLIYFQGNSAPDKSGLPSDRFSAERTGGSVSTLTIQRTQQEDSAVYLCASSFLSTQGEAFFGQGTRLTVV.

The J gene is TRBJ2-6, the V gene TRBV3-1 (or the pseudogene TRBV3-2), with D perhaps TRBD1 (5 bases). The CDR3 spans 16 residues. Trimming pared 1 base from V and 0 bases from J, leaving 7 bases between. Germline values: CDR1 LGHDT, CDR2 YNNKEL (reference sequence). The CDR3 is CASSQAGSSGANVLTF. DNA of the CDR3: TGTGCCAGCAGCCAAGCAGGGTCCTCTGGGGCCAACGTCCTGACTTTC.

J is TRBJ1-5 and V is TRBV5-4; possibly TRBD1 for D (5 bases). The CDR3 loop spans 16 amino acids. The germline CDR1 and CDR2 sequences are SGHNT and YYREEE (reference sequence). The germline V and J ends were trimmed by 0 bases and 5 bases, with 15 bases remaining between them. CDR3 protein: CASSLGGGTADQPQHF. CDR3 nucleotide sequence: TGTGCCAGCAGCTTGGGGGGCGGGACGGCAGATCAGCCCCAGCATTTT.

This clone is a singleton in its sample. CDR3 sequence (DNA): TGCAGCGGGGGCTCGGGAGCCCAGGCAGATACGCAGTATTTT. As protein: CSGGSGAQADTQYF. The J gene is TRBJ2-3, the V gene TRBV29-1, with D possibly being TRBD2 (6 bases). This CDR3 comprises 14 residues. The V end was cut by 7 bases, the J end by 4 bases, with 18 bases between. Germline V gene data show CDR1 as SQVTM and CDR2 as ANQGSEA.

This clone was recorded only once. The chain has TRBV7-9 and TRBJ1-1; 8 bases align to TRBD1. CDR1 is SEHNR, CDR2 FQNEAQ, per germline (reference sequence). The CDR3 has 14 residues. The J segment lost 4 bases and the V segment lost 5 bases, leaving 6 bases of the junction unmatched. This chain's CDR3 is CASSTRGRFTEAFF. CDR3 coding DNA: TGTGCCAGCAGCACCAGGGGGCGATTCACTGAAGCTTTCTTT. Drawing the rest from reference TRBV7-9 and TRBJ1-1, the complete variable domain is DTGVSQNPRHKITKRGQNVTFRCDPISEHNRLYWYRQTLGQGPEFLTYFQNEAQLEKSRLLSDRFSAERPKGSFSTLEIQRTEQGDSAMYLCASSTRGRFTEAFFGQGTRLTVV.

The gene calls are TRBV27 and TRBJ2-5; no clear D. The ends were cut back, 3 bases at V and 1 base at J, with 6 bases in the middle. Germline V gene data show CDR1 as MNHEY and CDR2 as SMNVEV (reference sequence). CDR3 length: 13 amino acids. The CDR3 bases are TGTGCCAGCAGTTTTCAGCGCCAAGAGACCCAGTACTTC. This codes for CASSFQRQETQYF.

The chain couples TRBV19 to TRBJ1-2; perhaps TRBD1 as D (6 bases). V was pared by 6 bases and J by 0 bases, with 14 bases between. This CDR3 has 15 residues. Germline V CDR1 and CDR2: LNHDA, SQIVND (reference sequence). The DNA of the CDR3 is TGTGCCAGTAGGGACAGACCCATTTCTAACTATGGCTACACCTTC. It translates to CASRDRPISNYGYTF.

The chain employs TRBV27 and TRBJ1-4, with 7 bases aligning to TRBD1. CDR1 and CDR2 (germline): MNHEY, SMNVEV (reference sequence). This CDR3 is built from 13 residues. V lost 6 bases to trimming and J lost 6 bases; unmatched junction nucleotides: 4. DNA of the CDR3: TGTGCCAGCAGGACCAGGGGGGATGAAAAACTGTTTTTT. Protein: CASRTRGDEKLFF.

This sequence joins TRBV5-1 and TRBJ2-2; TRBD2 aligns across 8 bases. This CDR3 is 16 amino acids long. After removal of 4 bases from V and 4 bases from J, the junction contained 9 bases not matched to a gene. Looked up from germline, CDR1 is SGHRS and CDR2 is YFSETQ. The CDR3 nucleotides read TGCGCCAGCAGCCTTTACAGCGGGGGCGGCACCGGGGAGCTGTTTTTT. Protein sequence: CASSLYSGGGTGELFF.

The CDR3 bases are TGTGCCAGCAGCTTAACCGGGACAGGCCTCCAATACTTC. Translated: CASSLTGTGLQYF. The chain employs TRBV7-9 and TRBJ2-7, with 8 bases matching TRBD1. The CDR3 covers 13 residues. Germline V CDR1 and CDR2: SEHNR, FQNEAQ (reference sequence). Trimming took 2 bases from V and 13 from J; bases not matched to a gene: 10.

This chain links TRBV18 with TRBJ1-2; TRBD1 might be the D (5 bases). V was shortened by 2 bases and J by 4 bases, with 11 bases between the two germline ends. Germline values: CDR1 KGHSH, CDR2 LQKENI. The CDR3 totals 14 residues. In DNA, the CDR3 is TGTGCCAGCTCACCAAGTTTTGACAGCTATGGCTACACCTTC. Its protein is CASSPSFDSYGYTF.

Regarding this clone: Other DNA sequences within the sample encode an identical CDR3. The V and J genes are TRBV5-4 and TRBJ2-5; D possibly corresponds to TRBD1 (6 bases). Trimming shortened V by 2 bases and J by 5 bases, and 10 bases separated the two germline ends. The CDR3 is 13 residues long. CDR1 SGHNT and CDR2 YYREEE come from the germline V gene (reference sequence). CDR3 nucleotide sequence: TGTGCCAGCAGCTTACGGCAGGGGGAGACCCAGTACTTC. This codes for CASSLRQGETQYF.

This chain links TRBV9 with TRBJ2-1; a weak D match, TRBD2 (6 bases). V was trimmed by 0 bases and J by 4 bases, leaving 11 bases between them. Germline loops: CDR1 SGDLS, CDR2 YYNGEE. This CDR3 is 15 amino acids long. The CDR3 spells CASSVVGLAYNEQFF. DNA of the CDR3: TGTGCCAGCAGCGTAGTGGGACTTGCGTACAATGAGCAGTTCTTC. Variable domain in full (rest from reference TRBV9 and TRBJ2-1): DSGVTQTPKHLITATGQRVTLRCSPRSGDLSVYWYQQSLDQGLQFLIQYYNGEERAKGNILERFSAQQFPDLHSELNLSSLELGDSALYFCASSVVGLAYNEQFFGPGTRLTVL.

V usage is TRBV5-4 and J usage is TRBJ2-6; TRBD1 agrees at 7 bases. Germline lookup yields CDR1 SGHNT and CDR2 YYREEE (reference sequence). This CDR3 is 15 amino acids long. The ends lost 4 bases at V and 7 bases at J; junction bases unmatched: 8. The CDR3 loop is CASSPGTAGANVLTF. CDR3 DNA: TGTGCCAGCAGCCCCGGGACAGCAGGCGCCAACGTCCTGACTTTC.

In this sample, this clone turned up a few times. The rearrangement uses TRBV19 and TRBJ1-5; unclear D gene. Trimming removed 5 bases at V and 6 bases at J, with 23 bases between. Germline lookup yields CDR1 LNHDA and CDR2 SQIVND (reference sequence). The CDR3 sequence is 17 residues long. The CDR3 here is CASSGRAPGGSRQPQHF. The CDR3 bases are TGTGCCAGTAGTGGCCGGGCCCCAGGAGGATCGCGTCAGCCCCAGCATTTT. The full variable domain, completed using reference TRBV19 and TRBJ1-5, is DGGITQSPKYLFRKEGQNVTLSCEQNLNHDAMYWYRQDPGQGLRLIYYSQIVNDFQKGDIAEGYSVSREKKESFPLTVTSAQKNPTAFYLCASSGRAPGGSRQPQHFGDGTRLSIL.

This chain connects TRBV7-3 to TRBJ2-1, with 14 bases aligning to TRBD2. The CDR3 length is 16 residues. The ends lost 5 bases at V and 9 bases at J; junction bases unmatched: 9. Germline V gene sequence: CDR1 SGHTA, CDR2 FQGTGA. The CDR3 sequence: CASSLGLAGAFGEQFF. The DNA for the CDR3 is TGTGCCAGCAGCCTGGGACTAGCGGGGGCATTCGGTGAGCAGTTCTTC. Variable domain in full (rest from reference TRBV7-3 and TRBJ2-1): GAGVSQTPSNKVTEKGKYVELRCDPISGHTALYWYRQSLGQGPEFLIYFQGTGAADDSGLPNDRFFAVRPEGSVSTLKIQRTERGDSAVYLCASSLGLAGAFGEQFFGPGTRLTVL.

This rearrangement joins TRBV6-5 to TRBJ1-1; TRBD1 aligns across 8 bases. The CDR3 covers 14 residues. V dropped 2 bases and J dropped 6; count of bases not matched to a gene: 5. CDR1 is MNHEY, CDR2 SVGAGI, per germline. The CDR3 nucleotides are TGTGCCAGCAGTTACATTGACAGGGGCTCTGAAGCTTTCTTT. Translating gives CASSYIDRGSEAFF.

The rearrangement uses TRBV11-3 and TRBJ2-7; D is ambiguous. V shed 5 bases and J shed 0 bases, with 14 bases lying between them. Germline V CDR1 and CDR2: SGHNT, YENEEA. This CDR3 is built from 15 residues. The CDR3 sequence: CASSPRGSSSYEQYF. DNA of the CDR3: TGTGCCAGCAGCCCACGCGGCTCGAGCTCCTACGAGCAGTACTTC. The full variable domain, in which reference TRBV11-3 and TRBJ2-7 provide the parts outside the CDR3, is EAGVVQSPRYKIIEKKQPVAFWCNPISGHNTLYWYLQNLGQGPELLIRYENEEAVDDSQLPKDRFSAERLKGVDSTLKIQPAELGDSAVYLCASSPRGSSSYEQYFGPGTRLTVT.